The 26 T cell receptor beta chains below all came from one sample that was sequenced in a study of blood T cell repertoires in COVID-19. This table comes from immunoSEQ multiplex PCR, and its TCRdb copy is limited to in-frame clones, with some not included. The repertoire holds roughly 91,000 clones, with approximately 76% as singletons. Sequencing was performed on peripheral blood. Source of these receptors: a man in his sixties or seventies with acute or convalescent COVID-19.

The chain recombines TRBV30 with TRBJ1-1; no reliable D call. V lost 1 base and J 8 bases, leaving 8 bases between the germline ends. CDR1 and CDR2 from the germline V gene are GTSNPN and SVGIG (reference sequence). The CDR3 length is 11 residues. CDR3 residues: CAWSGTLEAFF. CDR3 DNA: TGTGCCTGGAGTGGGACTTTGGAAGCTTTCTTT.

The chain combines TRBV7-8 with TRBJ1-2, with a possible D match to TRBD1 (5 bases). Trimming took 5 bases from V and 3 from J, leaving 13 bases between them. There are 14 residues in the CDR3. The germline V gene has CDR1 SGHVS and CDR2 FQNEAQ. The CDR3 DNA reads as TGTGCCAGCAGCCCTACGGGGGATTACTATGGCTACACCTTC. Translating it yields CASSPTGDYYGYTF. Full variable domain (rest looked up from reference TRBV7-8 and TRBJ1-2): GAGVSQSPRYKVAKRGQDVALRCDPISGHVSLFWYQQALGQGPEFLTYFQNEAQLDKSGLPSDRFFAERPEGSVSTLKIQRTQQEDSAVYLCASSPTGDYYGYTFGSGTRLTVV.

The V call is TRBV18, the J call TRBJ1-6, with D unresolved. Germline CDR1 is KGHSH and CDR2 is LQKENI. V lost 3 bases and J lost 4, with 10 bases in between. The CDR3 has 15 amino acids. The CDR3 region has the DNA TGTGCCAGCTCACCGCAAGAGATTTATAATTCACCCCTCCACTTT. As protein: CASSPQEIYNSPLHF.

The CDR3 nucleotides read TGCGCCAGCAGCTACGACAGGGGCAATCTCTACGAGCAGTACTTC. Encoded protein: CASSYDRGNLYEQYF. The rearrangement links TRBV4-1 to TRBJ2-7; 8 nucleotides agree with TRBD1. The trim removed 5 bases at V and 3 bases at J, leaving 9 bases unmatched. The CDR3 length is 15 residues. Germline V gene data show CDR1 as MGHRA and CDR2 as YSYEKL.

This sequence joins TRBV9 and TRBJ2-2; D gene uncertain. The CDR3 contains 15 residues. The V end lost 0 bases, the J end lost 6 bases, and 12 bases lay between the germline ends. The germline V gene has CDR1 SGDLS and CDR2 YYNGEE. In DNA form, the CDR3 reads TGTGCCAGCAGCGTAGCCCCCCTCCCAGCCGGGGAGCTGTTTTTT. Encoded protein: CASSVAPLPAGELFF.

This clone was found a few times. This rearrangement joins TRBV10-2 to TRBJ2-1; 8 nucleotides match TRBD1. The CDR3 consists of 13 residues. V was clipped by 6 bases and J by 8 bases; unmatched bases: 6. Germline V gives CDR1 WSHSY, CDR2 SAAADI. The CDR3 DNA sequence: TGCGCCAGCAGAGAGGACAGGGAATATGAGCAGTTCTTC. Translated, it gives CASREDREYEQFF.

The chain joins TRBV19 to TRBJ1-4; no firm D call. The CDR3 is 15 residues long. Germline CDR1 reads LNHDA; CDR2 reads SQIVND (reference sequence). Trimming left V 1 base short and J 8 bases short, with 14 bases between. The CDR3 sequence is CASSIVGRTGEKLFF. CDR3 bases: TGTGCCAGTAGTATAGTCGGCAGGACGGGAGAAAAACTGTTTTTT.

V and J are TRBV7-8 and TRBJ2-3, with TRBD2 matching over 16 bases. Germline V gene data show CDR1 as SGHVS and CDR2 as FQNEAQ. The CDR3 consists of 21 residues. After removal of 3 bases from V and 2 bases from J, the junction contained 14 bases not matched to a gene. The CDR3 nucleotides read TGTGCCAGCAGCTTGCCGGGACTAGCGGGGGGGCGGAGAAGTTACACAGATACGCAGTATTTT. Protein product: CASSLPGLAGGRRSYTDTQYF.

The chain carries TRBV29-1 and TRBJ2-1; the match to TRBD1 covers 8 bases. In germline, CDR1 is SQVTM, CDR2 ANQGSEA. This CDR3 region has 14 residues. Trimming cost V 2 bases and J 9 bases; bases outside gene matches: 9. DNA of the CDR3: TGCAGCGTTGAAAGAGACGGACAGGGTGGTGAGCAGTTCTTC. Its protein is CSVERDGQGGEQFF.

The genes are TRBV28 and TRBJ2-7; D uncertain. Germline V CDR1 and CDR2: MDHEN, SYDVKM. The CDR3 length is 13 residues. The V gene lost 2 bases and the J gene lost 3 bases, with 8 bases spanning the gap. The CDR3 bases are TGTGCCAGCAGTTTACACAGCAACTACGAGCAGTACTTC. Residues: CASSLHSNYEQYF.

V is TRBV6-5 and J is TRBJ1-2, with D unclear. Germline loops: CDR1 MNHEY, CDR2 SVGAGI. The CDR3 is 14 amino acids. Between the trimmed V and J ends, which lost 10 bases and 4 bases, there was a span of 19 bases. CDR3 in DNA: TGTGCCACTACACGAGGGCGGGGAACCTATGGCTACACCTTC. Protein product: CATTRGRGTYGYTF.

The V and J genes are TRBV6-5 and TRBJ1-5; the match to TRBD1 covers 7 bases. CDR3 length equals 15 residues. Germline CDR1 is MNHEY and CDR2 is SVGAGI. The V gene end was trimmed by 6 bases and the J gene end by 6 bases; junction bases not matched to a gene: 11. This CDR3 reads CASSKTTGSPQPQHF. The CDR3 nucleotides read TGTGCCAGCAGCAAGACGACAGGGAGCCCTCAGCCCCAGCATTTT.

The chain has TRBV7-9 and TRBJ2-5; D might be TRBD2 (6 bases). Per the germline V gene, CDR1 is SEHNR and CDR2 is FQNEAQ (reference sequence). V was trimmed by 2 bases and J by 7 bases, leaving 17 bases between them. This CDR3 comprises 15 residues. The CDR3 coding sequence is TGTGCCAGCAGCTTATTGGGTAGCGGTGAGACGACCCAGTACTTC. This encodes CASSLLGSGETTQYF.

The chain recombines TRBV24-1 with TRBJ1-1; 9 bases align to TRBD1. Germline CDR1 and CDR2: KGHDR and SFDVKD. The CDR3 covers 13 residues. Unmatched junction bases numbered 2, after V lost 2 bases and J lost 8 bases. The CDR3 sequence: CATSDWGTGEAFF. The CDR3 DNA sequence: TGTGCCACCAGTGATTGGGGGACAGGGGAAGCTTTCTTT.

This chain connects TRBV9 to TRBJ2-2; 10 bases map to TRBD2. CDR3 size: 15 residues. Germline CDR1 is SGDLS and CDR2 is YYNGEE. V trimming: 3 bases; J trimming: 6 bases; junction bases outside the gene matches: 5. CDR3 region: CASSGLAGVSGELFF. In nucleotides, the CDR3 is TGTGCCAGCAGCGGTCTAGCGGGAGTTTCCGGGGAGCTGTTTTTT.

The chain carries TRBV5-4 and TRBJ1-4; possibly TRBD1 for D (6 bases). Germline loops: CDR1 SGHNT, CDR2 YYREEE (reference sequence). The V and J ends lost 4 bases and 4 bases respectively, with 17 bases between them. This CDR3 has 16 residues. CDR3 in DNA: TGTGCCAGCAGCCGGGGGGCCGTTCCGGGTAATGAAAAACTGTTTTTT. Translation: CASSRGAVPGNEKLFF.

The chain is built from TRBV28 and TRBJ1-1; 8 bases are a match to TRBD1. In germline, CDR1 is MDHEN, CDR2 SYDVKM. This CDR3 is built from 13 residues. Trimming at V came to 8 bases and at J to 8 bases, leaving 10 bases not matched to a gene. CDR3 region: CASRPQGVREAFF. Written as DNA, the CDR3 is TGTGCCAGCCGACCACAGGGGGTAAGGGAAGCTTTCTTT.

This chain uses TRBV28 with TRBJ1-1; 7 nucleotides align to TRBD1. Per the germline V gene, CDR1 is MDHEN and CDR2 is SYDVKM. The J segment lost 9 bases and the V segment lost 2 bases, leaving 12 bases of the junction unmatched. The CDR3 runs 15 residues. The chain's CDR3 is CASSLPRKQGSKAFF. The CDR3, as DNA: TGTGCCAGCAGTTTACCACGGAAACAGGGGAGCAAAGCTTTCTTT.

CDR3 coding DNA: TGTGCCAGCAGTTACCGGGACAGGGTAACTGGCTACACCTTC. It codes for CASSYRDRVTGYTF. V gene TRBV27 combines with J gene TRBJ1-2; the match to TRBD1 covers 9 bases. V gave up 4 bases and J gave up 7 bases; unmatched junction bases: 7. Looked up from germline, CDR1 is MNHEY and CDR2 is SMNVEV (reference sequence). The CDR3 is 14 amino acids.

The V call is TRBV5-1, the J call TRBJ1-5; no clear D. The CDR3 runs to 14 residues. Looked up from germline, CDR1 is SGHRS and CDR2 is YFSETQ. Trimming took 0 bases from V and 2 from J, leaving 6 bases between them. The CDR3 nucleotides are TGCGCCAGCAGCTTGGACGGAGGCAATCAGCCCCAGCATTTT. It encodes CASSLDGGNQPQHF.

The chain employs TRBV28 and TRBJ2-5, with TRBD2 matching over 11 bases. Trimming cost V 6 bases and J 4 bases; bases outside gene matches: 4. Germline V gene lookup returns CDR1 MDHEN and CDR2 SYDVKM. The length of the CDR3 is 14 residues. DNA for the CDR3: TGTGCCAGCAGACTAGCGGGAGCAATAGAGACCCAGTACTTC. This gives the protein CASRLAGAIETQYF.

In nucleotides, the CDR3 is TGTGCCAGCAGCCAATCCAAAACCGGGGGAGGAAACACCATATATTTT. Encoded protein: CASSQSKTGGGNTIYF. This sequence joins TRBV3-1 (or the pseudogene TRBV3-2) and TRBJ1-3, with D possibly TRBD1 on 5 matching bases. This CDR3 comprises 16 residues. Trimming stripped 2 bases from V and 4 bases from J, with 15 bases between. CDR1 is LGHDT and CDR2 is YNNKEL in the germline V gene (reference sequence).

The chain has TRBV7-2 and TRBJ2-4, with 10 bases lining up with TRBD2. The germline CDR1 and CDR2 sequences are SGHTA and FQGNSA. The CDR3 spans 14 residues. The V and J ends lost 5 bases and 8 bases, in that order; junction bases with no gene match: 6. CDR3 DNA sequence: TGTGCCAGCAGCCTCGGCGGACTAGCGGACATTCAGTACTTC. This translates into CASSLGGLADIQYF. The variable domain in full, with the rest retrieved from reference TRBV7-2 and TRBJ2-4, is GAGVSQSPSNKVTEKGKDVELRCDPISGHTALYWYRQSLGQGLEFLIYFQGNSAPDKSGLPSDRFSAERTGGSVSTLTIQRTQQEDSAVYLCASSLGGLADIQYFGAGTRLSVL.

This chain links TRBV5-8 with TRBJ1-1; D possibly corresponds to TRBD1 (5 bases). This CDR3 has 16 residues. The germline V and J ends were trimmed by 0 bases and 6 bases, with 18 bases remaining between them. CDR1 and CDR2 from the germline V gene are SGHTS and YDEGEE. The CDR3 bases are TGTGCCAGCAGCTTGGGGTCGGGGGTAACAACAGCTGAAGCTTTCTTT. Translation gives CASSLGSGVTTAEAFF.

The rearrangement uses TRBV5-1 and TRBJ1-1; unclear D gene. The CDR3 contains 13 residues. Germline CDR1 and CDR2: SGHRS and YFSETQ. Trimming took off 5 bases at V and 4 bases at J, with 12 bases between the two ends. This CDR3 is CASRLRGGTEAFF. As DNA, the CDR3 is TGCGCCAGCAGGTTGAGAGGCGGCACTGAAGCTTTCTTT.

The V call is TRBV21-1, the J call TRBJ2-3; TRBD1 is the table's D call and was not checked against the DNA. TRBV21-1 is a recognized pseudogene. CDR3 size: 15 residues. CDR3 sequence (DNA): TGTGCCAGCAGTGAGGGACAGCCTTACACAGATACGCAGTATTTT. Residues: CASSEGQPYTDTQYF.